These 25 T cell receptor beta chains share one sample of origin, sequenced in a study of early T cells in non-severe SARS-CoV-2 infection. TCRdb re-derived calls from the 5' RACE reads in MiXCR, one entry per CDR3 protein. The table records 45,000 to 75,000 distinct CDR3 sequences, around 5.2% of them present only once. The material sequenced was whole blood. The receptors here all came from an adult who was a healthcare worker with PCR-confirmed SARS-CoV-2 infection or an uninfected control (not recorded which).

This clonotype was detected many times. The rearrangement uses TRBV20-1 and TRBJ2-7; a possible D gene is TRBD2 (7 bases). V lost 7 bases and J lost 3, with 22 bases in between. The CDR3 totals 15 residues. Looked up from germline, CDR1 is DFQATT and CDR2 is SNEGSKA (reference sequence). The CDR3 sequence is CSGVVGAGAYYEQYF. The DNA of the CDR3 is TGCAGTGGGGTGGTAGGGGCGGGGGCTTACTACGAGCAGTACTTC.

This clonotype came up many times. The rearrangement joins TRBV5-1 to TRBJ2-7; D unresolved. This CDR3 is built from 11 residues. Germline V gene sequence: CDR1 SGHRS, CDR2 YFSETQ. Trimming removed 2 bases from V and 5 bases from J, with 5 bases in between. The CDR3 spells CASSLMNEQYF. The CDR3 DNA sequence: TGCGCCAGCAGCTTAATGAACGAGCAGTACTTC.

Many counts were recorded for this clonotype. The V call is TRBV12-3 or TRBV12-4, the J call TRBJ1-2; a possible D gene is TRBD1 (5 bases). V was cut by 3 bases and J by 8 bases, with 13 bases left in between. The CDR3 has 13 amino acids. The CDR3 DNA reads TGTGCCAGCAGTTTGGGGGAGAGGCGGGGCTACACCTTC. Residues: CASSLGERRGYTF.

This clonotype was seen only a few times. The chain is built from TRBV20-1 and TRBJ2-5; D is perhaps TRBD1 (6 bases). This CDR3 is 13 amino acids long. The germline gives CDR1 DFQATT, CDR2 SNEGSKA (reference sequence). Trimming removed 4 bases from V and 1 base from J, with 10 bases in between. CDR3 sequence reads: CSANLGGQETQYF. The CDR3 coding sequence is TGCAGTGCTAATCTAGGGGGCCAAGAGACCCAGTACTTC.

This clonotype was seen ten or more times. The rearrangement links TRBV27 to TRBJ1-5; 8 positions match TRBD1. The CDR3 is 15 amino acids. J was trimmed by 2 bases and V by 2 bases; bases with no gene match: 2. The germline V gene encodes CDR1 MNHEY and CDR2 SMNVEV (reference sequence). DNA of the CDR3: TGTGCCAGCAGTTTACAGGGGGCGCGCAATCAGCCCCAGCATTTT. Protein product: CASSLQGARNQPQHF.

J is TRBJ2-3 and V is TRBV19; a possible D gene is TRBD1 (5 bases). There are 13 residues in the CDR3. V shed 3 bases and J shed 6 bases, with 10 bases lying between them. Germline CDR1 reads LNHDA; CDR2 reads SQIVND (reference sequence). In DNA form, the CDR3 reads TGTGCCAGTAGTATGCAGGGAACGGATACGCAGTATTTT. It yields the protein CASSMQGTDTQYF.

This chain connects TRBV15 to TRBJ1-2, with a weak D call TRBD1 (5 bases). Deletions cut 8 bases from V and 8 bases from J, with 24 bases between. The CDR3 length is 15 residues. Germline CDR1 LNHNV, CDR2 YYDKDF (reference sequence). The CDR3 sequence: CATGRGAGARGGYTF. CDR3 DNA: TGTGCCACCGGAAGAGGGGCAGGAGCCCGTGGAGGCTACACCTTC.

This clonotype was seen ten or more times. The V call is TRBV2, the J call TRBJ1-5; 10 nucleotides match TRBD1. V lost 4 bases and J lost 6; bases outside the gene matches: 6. The CDR3 has 15 residues. Looked up from germline, CDR1 is SNHLY and CDR2 is FYNNEI. Written as DNA, the CDR3 is TGTGCCAGCAGTGTGGGACAGGGGCATGGTCAGCCCCAGCATTTT. Protein product: CASSVGQGHGQPQHF.

The CDR3 coding sequence is TGCAGCGTACCTAGGGGCAGTAGCTCCTACAATGAGCAGTTCTTC. Its translation: CSVPRGSSSYNEQFF. This chain connects TRBV29-1 to TRBJ2-1; possible D gene TRBD1, 5 bases. CDR1 SQVTM and CDR2 ANQGSEA come from the germline V gene. V was trimmed by 6 bases and J by 0 bases, leaving 15 bases between them. The CDR3 totals 15 residues.

This chain connects TRBV2 to TRBJ2-7; D tentatively fits TRBD1 or TRBD2 (5 bases each). V lost 6 bases to trimming and J lost 2 bases, with 14 bases between them. Germline V gene sequence: CDR1 SNHLY, CDR2 FYNNEI. The CDR3 totals 14 residues. The CDR3 DNA sequence: TGTGCCAGCAGGGCATTATGGGACCCCTACGAGCAGTACTTC. Translating it yields CASRALWDPYEQYF.

About this clonotype: Without the conserved terminal phenylalanine or tryptophan, this CDR3 likely stems from a read error. The CDR3 here is CASSFSSAKNIQYY. CDR3 nucleotide sequence: TGTGCCAGCAGTTTCAGCTCGGCCAAAAACATTCAGTACTAC. The rearrangement links TRBV6-2 or TRBV6-3 to TRBJ2-4; D not certain. Germline CDR1 reads MNHEY; CDR2 reads SVGEGT. There are 14 residues in the CDR3. V shed 4 bases and J shed 1 base, with 8 bases lying between them.

The chain links TRBV7-2 to TRBJ1-5; maybe TRBD1 (6 bases). Trimming removed 6 bases at V and 4 bases at J, with 16 bases between. Germline CDR1 SGHTA, CDR2 FQGNSA. The CDR3 runs 15 residues. CDR3: CASRRDTGWNQPQHF. Here the CDR3 DNA reads TGTGCCAGCAGGAGAGATACAGGGTGGAATCAGCCCCAGCATTTT.

This clonotype showed up many times. The chain couples TRBV12-3 or TRBV12-4 to TRBJ1-1, with D hard to call. The CDR3 has 14 residues. The germline V and J ends were trimmed by 8 bases and 4 bases, with 17 bases remaining between them. CDR3 sequence: CASQSNGRGTEAFF. DNA of the CDR3: TGTGCCAGCCAATCCAACGGTCGAGGCACTGAAGCTTTCTTT.

The genes are TRBV5-6 and TRBJ2-5; no firm D call. Between the trimmed V and J ends, which lost 4 bases and 2 bases, there was a span of 9 bases. The CDR3 runs to 13 residues. Germline CDR1 is SGHDT and CDR2 is YYEEEE. CDR3: CASSGILQETQYF. The CDR3 DNA follows: TGTGCCAGCAGCGGAATCCTTCAAGAGACCCAGTACTTC.

This clonotype was seen many times. The chain has TRBV6-4 and TRBJ2-1, with D perhaps matching TRBD1 (5 bases). Trimming cost V 0 bases and J 0 bases, with 6 bases left between them. The germline V gene has CDR1 MRHNA and CDR2 SNTAGT. CDR3 length equals 15 residues. CDR3: CASSDSGDSYNEQFF. CDR3 DNA sequence: TGTGCCAGCAGTGACTCAGGGGACTCCTACAATGAGCAGTTCTTC.

This clonotype was detected ten times or more. The chain carries TRBV28 and TRBJ1-2; no firm D call. V was trimmed by 3 bases and J by 7 bases, leaving 15 bases between them. This CDR3 contains 14 residues. Germline CDR1 is MDHEN and CDR2 is SYDVKM. In DNA, the CDR3 is TGTGCCAGCAGTTTGGAAGGCGTGTTCAGTGGCTACACCTTC. Its translation: CASSLEGVFSGYTF.

In this sample, this clonotype turned up many times. The chain employs TRBV11-1 and TRBJ2-5, with 10 bases matching TRBD2. The CDR3 loop spans 14 amino acids. Germline V gene data show CDR1 as SGHAT and CDR2 as FQDESV (reference sequence). The V and J ends lost 3 bases and 5 bases, in that order; junction bases with no gene match: 3. DNA of the CDR3: TGTGCCAGCAGCTTGCGAGCGGGGGGGGAGACCCAGTACTTC. It codes for CASSLRAGGETQYF.

The sample holds one count of this clonotype. The chain links TRBV4-2 to TRBJ1-1, with 7 nucleotides matching TRBD1. The CDR3 has 16 amino acids. Germline trimming cut 3 bases from V and 4 bases from J; bases unmatched to any gene: 11. Germline V CDR1 and CDR2: LGHNA, YNFKEQ. In DNA form, the CDR3 reads TGTGCCAGCAGCCATCTGGATCTACAGGGGTCCACTGAAGCTTTCTTT. Its translation: CASSHLDLQGSTEAFF.

This clonotype was observed a handful of times. The CDR3 DNA reads TGTGCCAGCAGCAGGACAGGGGGCGACCCCAATGAAAAACTGTTTTTT. Protein product: CASSRTGGDPNEKLFF. V and J are TRBV9 and TRBJ1-4, with 11 bases matching TRBD1. The CDR3 has 16 residues. Germline CDR1 SGDLS, CDR2 YYNGEE. V lost 4 bases and J lost 5; bases outside the gene matches: 7.

This clonotype occurred many times. V usage is TRBV27 and J usage is TRBJ1-2, with D maybe TRBD1 (6 bases). This CDR3 is 13 amino acids long. Germline CDR1 is MNHEY and CDR2 is SMNVEV (reference sequence). Trimming shortened V by 0 bases and J by 7 bases, and 9 bases separated the two germline ends. CDR3: CASSLSSGAGYTF. CDR3 DNA: TGTGCCAGCAGTTTATCCTCAGGGGCTGGCTACACCTTC.

This clonotype was counted many times. This rearrangement joins TRBV7-2 to TRBJ2-4; tentative D call: TRBD1 (6 bases). V shed 2 bases and J shed 8 bases, with 10 bases lying between them. There are 13 residues in the CDR3. Germline V gives CDR1 SGHTA, CDR2 FQGNSA. The CDR3 protein is CASSLYRADIQYF. As DNA, the CDR3 is TGTGCCAGCAGCTTATACAGGGCGGACATTCAGTACTTC.

This clonotype was detected many times. The V gene is TRBV5-6, the J gene TRBJ2-7; 10 bases line up with TRBD2. The germline CDR1 and CDR2 sequences are SGHDT and YYEEEE. The CDR3 loop spans 15 amino acids. The V and J ends lost 0 bases and 3 bases, in that order; junction bases with no gene match: 3. The CDR3 coding sequence is TGTGCCAGCAGCTTGGAAGGACTAGCGGTCTACGAGCAGTACTTC. It specifies CASSLEGLAVYEQYF.

This clonotype was detected only once. The chain has TRBV12-3 or TRBV12-4 and TRBJ2-5, with TRBD2 as a possible D gene (5 bases). There are 15 residues in the CDR3. Trimming took 5 bases from V and 4 from J, leaving 17 bases between them. The CDR3 here is CASSPPGDGRETQYF. In DNA, the CDR3 is TGTGCCAGCAGTCCGCCCGGGGATGGCCGAGAGACCCAGTACTTC.

This clonotype was picked up many times. V usage is TRBV18 and J usage is TRBJ2-3; 12 positions match TRBD2. V lost 3 bases, J lost 0 bases, and 4 bases stayed unmatched. The CDR3 is 17 residues long. Looked up from germline, CDR1 is KGHSH and CDR2 is LQKENI. CDR3 bases: TGTGCCAGCTCACCTAACGGACTAGCGGGGAGCACAGATACGCAGTATTTT. This translates into CASSPNGLAGSTDTQYF.

The chain is built from TRBV4-1 and TRBJ2-3; D is perhaps TRBD1 (6 bases). With 1 base removed from V and 1 base from J, the gap between germline ends came to 18 bases. The CDR3 has 18 amino acids. The germline V gene has CDR1 MGHRA and CDR2 YSYEKL. CDR3 sequence (DNA): TGCGCCAGCAGCCAAGCCCCTCCAGGGGTAGGACGCACAGATACGCAGTATTTT. The encoded protein is CASSQAPPGVGRTDTQYF.